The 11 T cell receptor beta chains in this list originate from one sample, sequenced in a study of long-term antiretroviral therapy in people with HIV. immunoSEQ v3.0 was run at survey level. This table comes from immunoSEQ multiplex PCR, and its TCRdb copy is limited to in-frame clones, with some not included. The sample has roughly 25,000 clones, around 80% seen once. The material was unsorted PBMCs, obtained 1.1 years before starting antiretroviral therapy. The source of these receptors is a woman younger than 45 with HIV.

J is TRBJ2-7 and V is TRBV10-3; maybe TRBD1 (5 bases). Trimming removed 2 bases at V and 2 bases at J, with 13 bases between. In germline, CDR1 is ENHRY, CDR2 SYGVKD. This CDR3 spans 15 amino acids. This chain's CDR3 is CAISEGRERTYEQYF. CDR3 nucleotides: TGTGCCATCAGTGAGGGCAGGGAAAGGACCTACGAGCAGTACTTC.

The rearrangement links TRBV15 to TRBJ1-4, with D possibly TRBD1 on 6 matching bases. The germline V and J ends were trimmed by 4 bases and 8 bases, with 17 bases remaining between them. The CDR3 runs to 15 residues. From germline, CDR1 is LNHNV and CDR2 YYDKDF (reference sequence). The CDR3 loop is CATSTRTVGREKLFF. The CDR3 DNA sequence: TGTGCCACCAGCACCAGGACAGTGGGGAGGGAAAAACTGTTTTTT.

CDR3 residues: CASSPWGPLGGGSGNTIYF. The CDR3 DNA follows: TGTGCCAGCAGTCCATGGGGCCCTCTGGGAGGGGGCTCTGGAAACACCATATATTTT. The V call is TRBV27, the J call TRBJ1-3, with D possibly being TRBD1 (6 bases). CDR3 size: 19 residues. Deletions cut 5 bases from V and 0 bases from J, with 23 bases between. CDR1 and CDR2 from the germline V gene are MNHEY and SMNVEV (reference sequence).

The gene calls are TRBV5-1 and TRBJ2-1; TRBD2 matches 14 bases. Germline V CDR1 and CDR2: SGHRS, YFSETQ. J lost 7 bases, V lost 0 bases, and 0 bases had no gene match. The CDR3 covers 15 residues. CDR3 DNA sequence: TGCGCCAGCAGCTTGGGACTAGCGGGGGGGAATGAGCAGTTCTTC. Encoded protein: CASSLGLAGGNEQFF.

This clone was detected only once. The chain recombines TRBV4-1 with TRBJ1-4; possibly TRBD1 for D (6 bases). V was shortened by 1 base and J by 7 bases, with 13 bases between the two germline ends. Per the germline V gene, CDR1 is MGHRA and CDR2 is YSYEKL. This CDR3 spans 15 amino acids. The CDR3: CASSQVGGQSEKLFF. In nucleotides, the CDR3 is TGCGCCAGCAGCCAAGTGGGGGGGCAGAGTGAAAAACTGTTTTTT.

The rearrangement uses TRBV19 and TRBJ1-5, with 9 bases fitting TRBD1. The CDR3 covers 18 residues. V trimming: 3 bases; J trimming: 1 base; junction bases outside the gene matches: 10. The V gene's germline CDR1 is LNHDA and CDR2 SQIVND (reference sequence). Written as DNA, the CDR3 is TGTGCCAGTAGTATGAGGACAGGGGTGCCCTCCAGCAATCAGCCCCAGCATTTT. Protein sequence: CASSMRTGVPSSNQPQHF.

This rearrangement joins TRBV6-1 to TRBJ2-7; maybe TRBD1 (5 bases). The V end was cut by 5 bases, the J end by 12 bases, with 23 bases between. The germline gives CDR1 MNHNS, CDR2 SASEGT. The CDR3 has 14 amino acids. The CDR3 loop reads CASSPKGGQGLGYV. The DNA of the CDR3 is TGTGCCAGCAGTCCAAAGGGTGGCCAGGGCTTGGGGTACGTC.

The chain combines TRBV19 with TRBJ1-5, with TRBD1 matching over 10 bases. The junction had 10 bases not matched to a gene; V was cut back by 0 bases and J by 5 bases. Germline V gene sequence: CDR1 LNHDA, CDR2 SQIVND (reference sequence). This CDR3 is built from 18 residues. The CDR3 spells CASSIEGTGDTLHQPQHF. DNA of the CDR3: TGTGCCAGTAGTATAGAGGGGACAGGGGATACTCTCCATCAGCCCCAGCATTTT.

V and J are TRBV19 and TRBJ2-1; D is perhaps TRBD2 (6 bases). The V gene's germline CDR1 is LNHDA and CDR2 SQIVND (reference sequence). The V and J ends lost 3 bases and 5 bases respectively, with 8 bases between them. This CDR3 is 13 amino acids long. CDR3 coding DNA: TGTGCCAGTAGTATCGGGAGCAACAATGAGCAGTTCTTC. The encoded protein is CASSIGSNNEQFF.

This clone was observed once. Here the CDR3 DNA reads TGTGCCTGGTCCGAAGGTGGGGGGGACGGCTACGAGCAGTACTTC. It yields the protein CAWSEGGGDGYEQYF. This chain connects TRBV30 to TRBJ2-7; 7 positions agree with TRBD2. The CDR3 totals 15 residues. Germline assignment: CDR1 GTSNPN and CDR2 SVGIG (reference sequence). Losses at the gene ends were 5 bases for V and 3 bases for J; bases not matched to a gene: 13.

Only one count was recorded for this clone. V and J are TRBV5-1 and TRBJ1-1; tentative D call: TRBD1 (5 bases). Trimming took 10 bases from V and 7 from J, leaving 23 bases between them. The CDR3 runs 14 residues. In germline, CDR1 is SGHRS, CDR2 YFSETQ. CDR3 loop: CAVPKGAGRDEAFF. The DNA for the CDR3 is TGCGCCGTTCCTAAAGGGGCGGGGAGGGATGAAGCTTTCTTT. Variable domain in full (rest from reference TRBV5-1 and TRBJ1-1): KAGVTQTPRYLIKTRGQQVTLSCSPISGHRSVSWYQQTPGQGLQFLFEYFSETQRNKGNFPGRFSGRQFSNSRSEMNVSTLELGDSALYLCAVPKGAGRDEAFFGQGTRLTVV.